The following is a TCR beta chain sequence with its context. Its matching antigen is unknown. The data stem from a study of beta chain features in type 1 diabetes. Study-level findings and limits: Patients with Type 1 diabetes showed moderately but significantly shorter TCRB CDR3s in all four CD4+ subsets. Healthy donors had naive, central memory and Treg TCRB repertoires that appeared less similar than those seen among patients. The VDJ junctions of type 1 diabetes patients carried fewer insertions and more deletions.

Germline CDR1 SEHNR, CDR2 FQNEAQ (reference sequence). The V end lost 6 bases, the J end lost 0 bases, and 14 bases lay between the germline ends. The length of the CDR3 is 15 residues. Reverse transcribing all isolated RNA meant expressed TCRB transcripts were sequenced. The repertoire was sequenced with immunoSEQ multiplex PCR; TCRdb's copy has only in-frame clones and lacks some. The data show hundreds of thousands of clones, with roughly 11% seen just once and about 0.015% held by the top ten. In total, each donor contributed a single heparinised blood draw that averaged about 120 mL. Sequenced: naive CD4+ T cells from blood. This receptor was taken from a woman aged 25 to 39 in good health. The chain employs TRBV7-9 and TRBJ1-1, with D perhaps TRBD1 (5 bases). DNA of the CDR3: TGTGCCAGCAGGGACCGACAGACTTTGAACACTGAAGCTTTCTTT. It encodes CASRDRQTLNTEAFF. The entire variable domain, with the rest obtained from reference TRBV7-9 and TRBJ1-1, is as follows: DTGVSQNPRHKITKRGQNVTFRCDPISEHNRLYWYRQTLGQGPEFLTYFQNEAQLEKSRLLSDRFSAERPKGSFSTLEIQRTEQGDSAMYLCASRDRQTLNTEAFFGQGTRLTVV.